These 18 T cell receptor beta chains were all obtained from the same sample, sequenced in a study of blood T cell repertoires in COVID-19. Produced via immunoSEQ multiplex PCR; TCRdb's table is partial and in-frame only. The sample contains about 200,000 clones, 88% of which appear only once. Sequencing was performed on peripheral blood. The receptors were gathered from a middle-aged man with active or convalescent COVID-19.

V is TRBV12-3 or TRBV12-4 and J is TRBJ1-2, with D possibly TRBD1 on 5 matching bases. CDR3 length: 12 residues. The V end lost 5 bases, the J end lost 3 bases, and 7 bases lay between the germline ends. CDR3 DNA sequence: TGTGCCAGCAGTCCGGGGGACTATGGCTACACCTTC. It is translated as CASSPGDYGYTF.

The chain links TRBV15 to TRBJ1-5, with TRBD1 matching over 7 bases. Trimming at V came to 5 bases and at J to 2 bases, leaving 12 bases not matched to a gene. Per the germline V gene, CDR1 is LNHNV and CDR2 is YYDKDF (reference sequence). CDR3 size: 17 residues. As DNA, the CDR3 is TGTGCCACCAGCGGCCAGGGGGACCGTTTGGGCAATCAGCCCCAGCATTTT. Translating gives CATSGQGDRLGNQPQHF.

This sequence joins TRBV29-1 and TRBJ1-2, with 8 bases that match TRBD1. The CDR3 loop spans 13 amino acids. CDR1 and CDR2 (germline): SQVTM, ANQGSEA. The trim removed 7 bases at V and 4 bases at J, leaving 8 bases unmatched. In DNA, the CDR3 is TGCAGCGCCATTCTCGGGACAGGCTATGGCTACACCTTC. Encoded protein: CSAILGTGYGYTF. The full variable domain, rest sourced from reference TRBV29-1 and TRBJ1-2, is SAVISQKPSRDICQRGTSLTIQCQVDSQVTMMFWYRQQPGQSLTLIATANQGSEATYESGFVIDKFPISRPNLTFSTLTVSNMSPEDSSIYLCSAILGTGYGYTFGSGTRLTVV.

This clone showed up just once. The chain is built from TRBV27 and TRBJ1-4; a possible D gene is TRBD1 (6 bases). V lost 8 bases to trimming and J lost 0 bases, with 10 bases between them. The CDR3 consists of 14 residues. CDR1 is MNHEY and CDR2 is SMNVEV in the germline V gene (reference sequence). Here the CDR3 reads CASGRTATNEKLFF. CDR3 nucleotides: TGTGCCAGCGGTAGGACAGCAACTAATGAAAAACTGTTTTTT.

The V call is TRBV2, the J call TRBJ1-1; D perhaps matches TRBD1 (6 bases). The V and J ends lost 5 bases and 6 bases respectively, with 10 bases between them. Germline CDR1 reads SNHLY; CDR2 reads FYNNEI. CDR3 length equals 12 residues. In nucleotides, the CDR3 is TGTGCCAGCAGTAAAGGGGGGGCTGAAGCTTTCTTT. This codes for CASSKGGAEAFF.

This chain joins TRBV6-5 and TRBJ2-7; D might be TRBD1 (5 bases). The germline V and J ends were trimmed by 4 bases and 11 bases, with 15 bases remaining between them. Looked up from germline, CDR1 is MNHEY and CDR2 is SVGAGI. The CDR3 loop spans 12 amino acids. The CDR3 protein is CASSLSAGIEYF. As DNA, the CDR3 is TGTGCCAGCAGTTTATCGGCAGGGATAGAGTACTTC.

This sequence joins TRBV7-3 and TRBJ2-7; 9 bases line up with TRBD1. The germline V gene encodes CDR1 SGHTA and CDR2 FQGTGA. V lost 2 bases to trimming and J lost 6 bases; unmatched junction nucleotides: 2. CDR3 length equals 13 residues. Written as DNA, the CDR3 is TGTGCCAGCAGCTTAGGGACAGGGTTCGAGCAGTACTTC. It yields the protein CASSLGTGFEQYF.

The chain combines TRBV6-5 with TRBJ2-7; no clear D. This CDR3 comprises 12 residues. In germline, CDR1 is MNHEY, CDR2 SVGAGI. V shed 5 bases and J shed 0 bases, with 5 bases lying between them. In DNA form, the CDR3 reads TGTGCCAGCAGTCCCAGCTCCTACGAGCAGTACTTC. This translates into CASSPSSYEQYF.

This chain links TRBV18 with TRBJ2-3, with TRBD1 as a possible D gene (6 bases). The V gene lost 1 base and the J gene lost 0 bases, with 8 bases spanning the gap. This CDR3 has 15 amino acids. Germline CDR1 reads KGHSH; CDR2 reads LQKENI. The CDR3 DNA sequence: TGTGCCAGCTCACCACGCCAGGGGAGCACAGATACGCAGTATTTT. Translating it yields CASSPRQGSTDTQYF. Supplemented by reference TRBV18 and TRBJ2-3, the full variable domain reads NAGVMQNPRHLVRRRGQEARLRCSPMKGHSHVYWYRQLPEEGLKFMVYLQKENIIDESGMPKERFSAEFPKEGPSILRIQQVVRGDSAAYFCASSPRQGSTDTQYFGPGTRLTVL.

As regards this clone: Other DNA sequences in this sample translate to the same CDR3. The V gene is TRBV5-1, the J gene TRBJ2-7; the D gene is possibly TRBD1 (5 bases). The germline V gene encodes CDR1 SGHRS and CDR2 YFSETQ. Deletions cut 0 bases from V and 1 base from J, with 5 bases between. The CDR3 length is 13 residues. CDR3 nucleotide sequence: TGCGCCAGCAGCTTGGGACAGTCCTACGAGCAGTACTTC. Translation: CASSLGQSYEQYF.

This sequence joins TRBV6-5 and TRBJ1-1; unclear D gene. CDR3 length equals 13 residues. V lost 6 bases and J 0 bases, leaving 8 bases between the germline ends. The germline V gene encodes CDR1 MNHEY and CDR2 SVGAGI. Here the CDR3 reads CASSPRMNTEAFF. The CDR3 DNA is TGTGCCAGCAGCCCCAGAATGAACACTGAAGCTTTCTTT.

The rearrangement joins TRBV28 to TRBJ1-3; no firm D call. The CDR3 is 11 residues long. Trimming pared 8 bases from V and 3 bases from J, leaving 5 bases between. Germline V gene data show CDR1 as MDHEN and CDR2 as SYDVKM. The CDR3 is CASGFGNTIYF. CDR3 DNA: TGTGCCAGCGGCTTTGGAAACACCATATATTTT.

This chain connects TRBV5-1 to TRBJ1-6; no firm D call. The V end lost 4 bases, the J end lost 4 bases, and 18 bases lay between the germline ends. Germline assignment: CDR1 SGHRS and CDR2 YFSETQ. This CDR3 contains 17 residues. In DNA form, the CDR3 reads TGCGCCAGCAGCCCGGAGGGCCAGCGAATGTATAATTCACCCCTCCACTTT. Translating gives CASSPEGQRMYNSPLHF.

The J gene is TRBJ2-3, the V gene TRBV28, with TRBD2 matching over 7 bases. CDR1 is MDHEN, CDR2 SYDVKM, per germline. The CDR3 contains 15 residues. V lost 3 bases to trimming and J lost 5 bases; unmatched junction nucleotides: 8. The CDR3 is CASSFAGVGLDTQYF. DNA for the CDR3: TGTGCCAGCAGTTTTGCGGGAGTGGGATTAGATACGCAGTATTTT.

CDR3 amino acids: CASSLRGSAPETQYF. CDR3 nucleotide sequence: TGTGCCAGCAGTTTACGCGGGTCGGCTCCGGAGACCCAGTACTTC. J is TRBJ2-5 and V is TRBV28; possibly TRBD2 for D (5 bases). The CDR3 length is 15 residues. The V end was cut by 2 bases, the J end by 5 bases, with 15 bases between. CDR1 and CDR2 (germline): MDHEN, SYDVKM.

This chain connects TRBV5-6 to TRBJ2-5; TRBD1 aligns across 8 bases. Germline values: CDR1 SGHDT, CDR2 YYEEEE. The CDR3 runs to 13 residues. V lost 0 bases, J lost 5 bases, and 0 bases stayed unmatched. CDR3 bases: TGTGCCAGCAGCTTGGACAGGGGGGAGACCCAGTACTTC. Translation gives CASSLDRGETQYF.

This CDR3 reads CASSLAGLAGKETQYF. The CDR3 DNA follows: TGCGCCAGCAGCTTGGCCGGCCTAGCGGGAAAAGAGACCCAGTACTTC. V gene TRBV5-1 combines with J gene TRBJ2-5; 9 bases map to TRBD2. Germline values: CDR1 SGHRS, CDR2 YFSETQ. CDR3 length equals 16 residues. Unmatched junction bases numbered 6, after V lost 0 bases and J lost 3 bases. The entire variable domain, with the rest obtained from reference TRBV5-1 and TRBJ2-5, is as follows: KAGVTQTPRYLIKTRGQQVTLSCSPISGHRSVSWYQQTPGQGLQFLFEYFSETQRNKGNFPGRFSGRQFSNSRSEMNVSTLELGDSALYLCASSLAGLAGKETQYFGPGTRLLVL.

The chain is built from TRBV19 and TRBJ1-5; D is unclear. The CDR3 spans 13 residues. V was clipped by 3 bases and J by 6 bases, with 9 bases between them. Germline V gene data show CDR1 as LNHDA and CDR2 as SQIVND (reference sequence). The CDR3 DNA follows: TGTGCCAGTAGTATGTTCGAGGTTCAGCCCCAGCATTTT. Its translation is CASSMFEVQPQHF.